This T cell receptor beta chain was documented in a study of PD-1 blockade in classical Hodgkin lymphoma. General study points: When set against healthy donors, newly diagnosed patients were reported to show lower baseline TCR diversity.

A word on this clone: The antigen is unknown.

Patients all relapsed after autologous stem cell transplantation, and there was variation in brentuximab vedotin exposure. Profiled with immunoSEQ multiplex PCR; TCRdb holds only in-frame clones, not every one. The sample comprises fewer than 20,000 clones, around 85% of which are singletons, and approximately 22% rests with the top ten. The sequenced sample was peripheral blood mononuclear cells (PBMCs), obtained at baseline. The sequence derives from a human donor with classical Hodgkin lymphoma.

CDR3 sequence (DNA): TGTGCCAGTAGGACTACAGGGGACCGGCTCGAAGCTTTCTTT. Protein: CASRTTGDRLEAFF. The J gene is TRBJ1-1, the V gene TRBV19; 7 bases agree with TRBD1. J was trimmed by 8 bases and V by 6 bases; bases with no gene match: 12. Germline V lookup: CDR1 LNHDA, CDR2 SQIVND (reference sequence). This CDR3 has 14 amino acids.